The next 9 T cell receptor beta chains were all read from a single sample in a study of graft-versus-host responses after intestinal transplantation. Their antigens remain unidentified. The protocol was immunoSEQ multiplex PCR, while the TCRdb copy is restricted to in-frame clones and leaves out a portion. The table lists fewer than 95,000 clones, roughly 93% of them singletons. This specimen was unstimulated CD8+ T cells sorted from spleen or lymph node cells, taken before intestinal transplant. These receptors were obtained from a human donor who received an intestinal transplant.

V is TRBV9 and J is TRBJ2-3, with D perhaps matching TRBD1 (6 bases). The CDR3 contains 18 residues. V was clipped by 0 bases and J by 2 bases, with 19 bases between them. Germline CDR1 is SGDLS and CDR2 is YYNGEE. CDR3 DNA: TGTGCCAGCAGCGTAGGATGGCAGAAAGGGGGAAACACAGATACGCAGTATTTT. Its protein product is CASSVGWQKGGNTDTQYF.

The genes are TRBV27 and TRBJ2-3; 7 bases match TRBD2. Trimming took 1 base from V and 0 from J; bases not matched to a gene: 7. Germline CDR1 reads MNHEY; CDR2 reads SMNVEV (reference sequence). CDR3 length: 17 residues. Here the CDR3 reads CASSLWASGGSTDTQYF. The DNA for the CDR3 is TGTGCCAGCAGTTTATGGGCTAGCGGAGGTAGCACAGATACGCAGTATTTT.

The gene calls are TRBV7-3 and TRBJ2-7; 8 positions agree with TRBD1. Germline CDR1 reads SGHTA; CDR2 reads FQGTGA. The CDR3 consists of 16 residues. Trimming took 0 bases from V and 0 from J; bases not matched to a gene: 4. The CDR3 sequence: CASSLTWTGSSYEQYF. As DNA, the CDR3 is TGTGCCAGCAGCTTAACGTGGACAGGGAGCTCCTACGAGCAGTACTTC. The full variable domain, completed using reference TRBV7-3 and TRBJ2-7, is GAGVSQTPSNKVTEKGKYVELRCDPISGHTALYWYRQSLGQGPEFLIYFQGTGAADDSGLPNDRFFAVRPEGSVSTLKIQRTERGDSAVYLCASSLTWTGSSYEQYFGPGTRLTVT.

V gene TRBV6-5 combines with J gene TRBJ1-6; D uncertain. V lost 6 bases and J lost 7, with 16 bases in between. The CDR3 is 15 residues long. Germline CDR1 reads MNHEY; CDR2 reads SVGAGI. The CDR3 region is CASSLAPGRNSPLHF. In nucleotides, the CDR3 is TGTGCCAGCAGCCTAGCTCCCGGGCGGAATTCACCCCTCCACTTT.

The V gene is TRBV27, the J gene TRBJ2-5, with TRBD1 as a possible D gene (6 bases). The DNA end lines up better with TRBJ2-7; the J call may be wrong. This CDR3 contains 16 residues. Per the germline V gene, CDR1 is MNHEY and CDR2 is SMNVEV (reference sequence). The CDR3 loop is CASSKQLGTSSYEQYF. The CDR3 nucleotides are TGTGCCAGCAGTAAACAACTCGGGACATCCTCCTACGAGCAGTACTTC.

The gene calls are TRBV28 and TRBJ1-2, with D possibly matching TRBD1 (5 bases). Trimming shortened V by 3 bases and J by 4 bases, and 15 bases separated the two germline ends. Germline-derived CDR1 and CDR2 are MDHEN and SYDVKM. The CDR3 is made up of 15 amino acids. The CDR3 protein is CASSFRGGGVYGYTF. CDR3 DNA sequence: TGTGCCAGCAGTTTTCGGGGAGGAGGGGTCTATGGCTACACCTTC.

V usage is TRBV25-1 and J usage is TRBJ2-7; TRBD2 agrees at 12 bases. The CDR3 consists of 17 residues. CDR1 is MGHDK, CDR2 SYGVNS, per germline. V shed 1 base, J shed 5 bases, and the junction held 9 bases outside the gene matches. The CDR3 loop is CASSESRLAGEIHEQYF. CDR3 in DNA: TGTGCCAGCAGTGAATCCCGACTAGCGGGAGAAATCCACGAGCAGTACTTC.

The CDR3 region has the DNA TGCGCCAGCACCCGGGACAGTCCTACGGGGGAGCAGTACTTC. Its protein is CASTRDSPTGEQYF. The V gene is TRBV5-1, the J gene TRBJ2-7, with 7 bases matching TRBD1. CDR1 SGHRS and CDR2 YFSETQ come from the germline V gene. The CDR3 covers 14 residues. J was trimmed by 7 bases and V by 6 bases; bases with no gene match: 13.

Comment on this clone: This specimen includes other DNA sequences encoding the same CDR3. The V gene is TRBV9, the J gene TRBJ1-5; no firm D call. The V and J ends lost 0 bases and 5 bases respectively, with 12 bases between them. CDR1 is SGDLS and CDR2 is YYNGEE in the germline V gene. This CDR3 is 15 amino acids long. The CDR3 sequence: CASSVGGVVDQPQHF. CDR3 coding DNA: TGTGCCAGCAGCGTAGGTGGAGTCGTGGATCAGCCCCAGCATTTT. The whole variable domain, filled in from reference TRBV9 and TRBJ1-5, reads DSGVTQTPKHLITATGQRVTLRCSPRSGDLSVYWYQQSLDQGLQFLIQYYNGEERAKGNILERFSAQQFPDLHSELNLSSLELGDSALYFCASSVGGVVDQPQHFGDGTRLSIL.